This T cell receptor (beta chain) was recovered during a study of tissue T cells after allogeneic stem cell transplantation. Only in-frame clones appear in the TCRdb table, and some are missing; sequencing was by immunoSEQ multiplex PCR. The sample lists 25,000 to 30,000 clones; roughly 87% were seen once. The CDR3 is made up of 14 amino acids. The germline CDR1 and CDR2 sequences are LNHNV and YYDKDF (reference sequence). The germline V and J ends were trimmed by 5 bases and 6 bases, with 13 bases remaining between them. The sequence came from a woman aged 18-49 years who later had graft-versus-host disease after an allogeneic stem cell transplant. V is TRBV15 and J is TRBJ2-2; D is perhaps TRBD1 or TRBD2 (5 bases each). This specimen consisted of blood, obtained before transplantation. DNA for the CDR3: TGTGCCACCAGCGAGGGGAGCGTTCCCGGGGAGCTGTTTTTT. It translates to CATSEGSVPGELFF.